In this sample, the clone carrying this TCR beta chain turned up many times. The CDR3 end falls 3 residues outside the read, so it is completed with the germline J gene. This sample is drawn from a study of T cell clonality in common variable immunodeficiency. Sequencing used immunoSEQ multiplex PCR; TCRdb keeps in-frame clones, though not all of them. The record shows tens of thousands of clones for this sample, with no singletons present. The germline gives CDR1 MNHEY, CDR2 SVGEGT. The CDR3 loop spans 14 amino acids. The V segment lost 6 bases and the J segment 5 bases; nucleotides outside the gene matches: 7.

The source is a person between 18 and 75 years old in good health. The chain employs TRBV6-2 or TRBV6-3 and TRBJ1-5; 7 bases fit TRBD1. The source material was peripheral blood mononuclear cells. CDR3 bases read: TGTGCCAGCAGCGACGGACAGGTAGATCAGCCC. Protein: CASSDGQVDQP. The CDR3 in full is CASSDGQVDQPQHF.